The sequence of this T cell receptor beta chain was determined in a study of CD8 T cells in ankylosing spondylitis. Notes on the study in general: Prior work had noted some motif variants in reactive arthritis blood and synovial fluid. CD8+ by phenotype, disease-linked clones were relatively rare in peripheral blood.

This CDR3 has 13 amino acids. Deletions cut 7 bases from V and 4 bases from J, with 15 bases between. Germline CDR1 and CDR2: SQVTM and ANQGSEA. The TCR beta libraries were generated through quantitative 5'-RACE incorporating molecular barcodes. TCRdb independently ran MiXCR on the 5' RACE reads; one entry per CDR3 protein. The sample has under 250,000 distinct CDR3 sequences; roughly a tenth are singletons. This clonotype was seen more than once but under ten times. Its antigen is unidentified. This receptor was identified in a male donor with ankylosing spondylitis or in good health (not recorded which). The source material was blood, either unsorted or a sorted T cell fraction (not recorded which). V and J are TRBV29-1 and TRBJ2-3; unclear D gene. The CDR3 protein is CSANSPRADTQYF. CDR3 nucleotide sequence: TGCAGCGCGAACTCCCCTCGGGCAGATACGCAGTATTTT.